The source of this TCR beta chain is a study of T cells in localized non-small cell lung cancer. TCRdb's copy holds only in-frame clones and misses some; the assay was immunoSEQ multiplex PCR. The table shows approximately 28,000 clones, with nearly 90% occurring only once. CDR1 GTSNPN and CDR2 SVGIG come from the germline V gene (reference sequence). The CDR3 is made up of 14 amino acids. Between the trimmed V and J ends, which lost 4 bases and 1 base, there was a span of 13 bases. Overall study findings and caveats: Increased T cell density in blood showed an association with longer overall survival. Uninvolved adjacent lung had the highest recorded T cell clonality, with tumor below it. Heterogeneity is still possible, as just one tumor region was sequenced.

Concerning this clone itself: Its antigen is unidentified.

The rearrangement uses TRBV30 and TRBJ1-2, with D possibly TRBD1 on 5 matching bases. The sample consisted of peripheral blood mononuclear cells, taken before any cancer treatment. The TCR sequence derives from a woman aged 35-75 years with stage III lung adenocarcinoma. The CDR3: CAWTGLPLNYGYTF. DNA for the CDR3: TGTGCCTGGACAGGGTTGCCCCTTAACTATGGCTACACCTTC.